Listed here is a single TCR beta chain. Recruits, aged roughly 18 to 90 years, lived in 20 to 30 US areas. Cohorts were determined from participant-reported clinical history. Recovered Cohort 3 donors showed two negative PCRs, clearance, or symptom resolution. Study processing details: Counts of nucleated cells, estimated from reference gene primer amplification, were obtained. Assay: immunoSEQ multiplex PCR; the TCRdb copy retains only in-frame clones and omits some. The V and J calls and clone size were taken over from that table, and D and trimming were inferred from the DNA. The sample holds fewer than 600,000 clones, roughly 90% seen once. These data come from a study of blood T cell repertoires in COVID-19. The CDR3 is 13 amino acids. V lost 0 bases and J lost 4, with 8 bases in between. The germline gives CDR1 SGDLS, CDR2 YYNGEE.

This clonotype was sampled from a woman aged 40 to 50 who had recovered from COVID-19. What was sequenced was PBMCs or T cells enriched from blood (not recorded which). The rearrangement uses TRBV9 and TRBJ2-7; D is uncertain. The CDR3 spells CASSVEPGYEQYF. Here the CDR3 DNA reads TGTGCCAGCAGCGTAGAGCCAGGTTACGAGCAGTACTTC. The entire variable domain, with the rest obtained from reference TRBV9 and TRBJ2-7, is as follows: DSGVTQTPKHLITATGQRVTLRCSPRSGDLSVYWYQQSLDQGLQFLIQYYNGEERAKGNILERFSAQQFPDLHSELNLSSLELGDSALYFCASSVEPGYEQYFGPGTRLTVT.